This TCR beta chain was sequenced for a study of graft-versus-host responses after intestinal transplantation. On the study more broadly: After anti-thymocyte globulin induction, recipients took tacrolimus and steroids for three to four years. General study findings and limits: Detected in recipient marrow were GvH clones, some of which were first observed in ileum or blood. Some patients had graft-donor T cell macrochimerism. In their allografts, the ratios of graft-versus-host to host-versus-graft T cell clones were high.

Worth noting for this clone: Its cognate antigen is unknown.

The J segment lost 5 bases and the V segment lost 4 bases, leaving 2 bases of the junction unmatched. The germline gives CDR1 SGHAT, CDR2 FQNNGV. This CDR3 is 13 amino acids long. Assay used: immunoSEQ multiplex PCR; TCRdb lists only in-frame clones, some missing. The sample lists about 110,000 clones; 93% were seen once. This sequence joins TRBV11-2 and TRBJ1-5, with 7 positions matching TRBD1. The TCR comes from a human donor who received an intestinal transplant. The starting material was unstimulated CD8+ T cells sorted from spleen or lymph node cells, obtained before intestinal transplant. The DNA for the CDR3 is TGTGCCAGCAGCTGGGGACAGCATCAGCCCCAGCATTTT. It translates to CASSWGQHQPQHF.